Sequencing of this T cell receptor beta chain was carried out in a study of blood T cell repertoires in COVID-19. Study details: T cells, B-cell-depleted T cells, or PBMCs provided the cDNA or gDNA that served as material.

This clone appeared many times. Assay used: immunoSEQ multiplex PCR; TCRdb lists only in-frame clones, some missing. This sample has about 88,000 clones, with around nine tenths found just once. The CDR3 extends over 15 amino acids. The V end was cut by 2 bases, the J end by 7 bases, with 17 bases between. The V gene's germline CDR1 is SEHNR and CDR2 FQNEAQ (reference sequence). The sample consisted of peripheral blood. The chain carries TRBV7-9 and TRBJ1-1; unclear D gene. The source of this sequence is a woman aged 80 or older with acute or convalescent COVID-19. CDR3 sequence (DNA): TGTGCCAGCAGCTTATATTGGCCGCCGAGAGGTGAAGCTTTCTTT. Its protein product is CASSLYWPPRGEAFF.